This record concerns one T cell receptor beta chain sequence. The antigen remains undetermined. This sample is drawn from a study of cytomegalovirus exposure and HLA in healthy donors. Study context: Later analysis reported that the 120 or so validation repertoires shared the platform of the 600 to 750 first-cohort repertoires. Notes on the study in general: TCR sequences were mostly rare, though some public TCRs occurred in many donors.

Some clones are missing from TCRdb's copy, which holds only in-frame ones; the method was immunoSEQ multiplex PCR. Of tens of thousands of clones in the sample, around 94% were seen once. Germline lookup yields CDR1 SGHAT and CDR2 FQNNGV. The V and J ends lost 1 base and 3 bases, in that order; junction bases with no gene match: 9. The CDR3 extends over 17 amino acids. The donors were in the roughly 130-subject validation cohort, distinct from the approximately 700-subject first cohort. The sequenced sample was PBMCs. This sequence originates from a woman under 30 in good health and CMV-seropositive. The V call is TRBV11-2, the J call TRBJ2-1, with 7 bases fitting TRBD2. CDR3: CASSLGDEAGNYNEQFF. CDR3 coding DNA: TGTGCCAGCAGCTTAGGAGACGAAGCGGGAAACTACAATGAGCAGTTCTTC. The variable domain in full, with the rest retrieved from reference TRBV11-2 and TRBJ2-1, is EAGVAQSPRYKIIEKRQSVAFWCNPISGHATLYWYQQILGQGPKLLIQFQNNGVVDDSQLPKDRFSAERLKGVDSTLKIQPAKLEDSAVYLCASSLGDEAGNYNEQFFGPGTRLTVL.